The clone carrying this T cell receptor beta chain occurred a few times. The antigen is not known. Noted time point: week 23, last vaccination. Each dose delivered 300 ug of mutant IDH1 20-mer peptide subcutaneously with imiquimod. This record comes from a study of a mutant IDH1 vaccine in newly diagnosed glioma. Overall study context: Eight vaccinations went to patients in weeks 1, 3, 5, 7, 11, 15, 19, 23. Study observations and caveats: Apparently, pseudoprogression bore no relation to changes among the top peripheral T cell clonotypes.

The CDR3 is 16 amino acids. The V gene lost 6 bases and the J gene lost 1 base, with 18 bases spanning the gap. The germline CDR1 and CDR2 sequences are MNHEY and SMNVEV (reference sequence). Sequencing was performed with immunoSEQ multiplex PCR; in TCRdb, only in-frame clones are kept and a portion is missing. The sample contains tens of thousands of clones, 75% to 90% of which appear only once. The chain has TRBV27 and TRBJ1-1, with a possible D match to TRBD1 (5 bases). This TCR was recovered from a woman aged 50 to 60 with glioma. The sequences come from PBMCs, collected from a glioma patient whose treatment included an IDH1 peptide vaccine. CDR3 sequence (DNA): TGTGCCAGCAGCCCTGCGAGGGTAAGGGGGAACACTGAAGCTTTCTTT. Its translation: CASSPARVRGNTEAFF.